Presented here are 25 T cell receptor beta chains from one specimen sequenced in a study of siplizumab effects on memory and regulatory T cells. Method: immunoSEQ multiplex PCR; TCRdb's copy keeps in-frame clones and lacks some. The table shows approximately 100,000 clones, with 80% to 95% occurring only once. Material for sequencing was non-Treg CD4+ T cells sorted from blood. All receptors derive from a human donor in good health.

The CDR3 DNA is TGTGCCAGCAGCTTGGCGGGACAGGGGGCTCAGCCCCAGCATTTT. Translated, it gives CASSLAGQGAQPQHF. The gene calls are TRBV7-9 and TRBJ1-5, with 12 bases that match TRBD1. The CDR3 length is 15 residues. V lost 3 bases, J lost 6 bases, and 3 bases stayed unmatched. Germline CDR1 SEHNR, CDR2 FQNEAQ (reference sequence).

This clone was seen only a few times. V and J are TRBV18 and TRBJ2-5, with 7 bases lining up with TRBD1. Germline trimming cut 3 bases from V and 5 bases from J; bases unmatched to any gene: 6. CDR3 size: 14 residues. Germline V gene sequence: CDR1 KGHSH, CDR2 LQKENI. CDR3 coding DNA: TGTGCCAGCTCACCGTACAGGGGAGAGGAGACCCAGTACTTC. Encoded protein: CASSPYRGEETQYF.

V and J are TRBV7-3 and TRBJ2-5; 7 bases align to TRBD1. Losses at the gene ends were 1 base for V and 2 bases for J; bases not matched to a gene: 4. The CDR3 runs to 15 residues. Germline V gene lookup returns CDR1 SGHTA and CDR2 FQGTGA. CDR3 sequence (DNA): TGTGCCAGCAGCTTAAGGGGACAGATTCAAGAGACCCAGTACTTC. The encoded protein is CASSLRGQIQETQYF.

The chain has TRBV28 and TRBJ2-1; TRBD2 matches at 10 bases. The CDR3 contains 16 residues. The trim removed 1 base at V and 9 bases at J, leaving 9 bases unmatched. In germline, CDR1 is MDHEN, CDR2 SYDVKM. The CDR3 DNA reads as TGTGCCAGCAGTTTATCTTCCGGACTAGCGGTGCCTGAGCAGTTCTTC. This translates into CASSLSSGLAVPEQFF.

The chain links TRBV6-5 to TRBJ1-5, with D possibly being TRBD1 (6 bases). The germline V gene has CDR1 MNHEY and CDR2 SVGAGI. This CDR3 has 15 amino acids. V was cut by 4 bases and J by 3 bases, with 13 bases left in between. The CDR3 loop reads CASSFRGGDNQPQHF. DNA of the CDR3: TGTGCCAGCAGTTTCCGAGGGGGGGACAATCAGCCCCAGCATTTT.

The chain is built from TRBV15 and TRBJ1-5, with TRBD1 identical over 8 bases. CDR1 and CDR2 (germline): LNHNV, YYDKDF (reference sequence). The CDR3 contains 14 residues. The ends lost 7 bases at V and 4 bases at J; junction bases unmatched: 6. Here the CDR3 reads CATNGQGRNQPQHF. In DNA, the CDR3 is TGTGCCACCAACGGACAGGGAAGAAATCAGCCCCAGCATTTT.

The CDR3: CATSSRDRGLGNQPQHF. In DNA, the CDR3 is TGTGCCACCAGCAGCCGGGACAGGGGGCTAGGGAATCAGCCCCAGCATTTT. This chain connects TRBV15 to TRBJ1-5; 12 bases fit TRBD1. The CDR3 covers 17 residues. J lost 4 bases, V lost 3 bases, and 7 bases had no gene match. Germline V CDR1 and CDR2: LNHNV, YYDKDF (reference sequence).

The rearrangement joins TRBV12-5 to TRBJ1-5; tentatively, D is TRBD1 (5 bases). Looked up from germline, CDR1 is LGHNT and CDR2 is FRNRAP. Trimming shortened V by 0 bases and J by 7 bases, and 10 bases separated the two germline ends. The CDR3 totals 14 residues. The DNA of the CDR3 is TGTGCTAGTGGTTTGGTACCGCAGGGACAGCCCCAGCATTTT. It yields the protein CASGLVPQGQPQHF.

This clone was detected only once. The V gene is TRBV14, the J gene TRBJ2-6, with a tentative D call TRBD1 (6 bases). Germline CDR1 is SGHDN and CDR2 is FVKESK. The CDR3 extends over 18 amino acids. The V and J ends lost 5 bases and 0 bases respectively, with 17 bases between them. CDR3 bases: TGTGCCAGCAGCTATATACAGGGTTTGAGCTCTGGGGCCAACGTCCTGACTTTC. Translation: CASSYIQGLSSGANVLTF.

About this clone itself: One junction end does not reproduce the germline sequence, and a read error may be involved. The chain recombines TRBV5-4 with TRBJ2-7, with TRBD2 identical over 7 bases. Per the germline V gene, CDR1 is SGHNT and CDR2 is YYREEE (reference sequence). This CDR3 has 13 amino acids. CDR3 region: CASSLSGAYEQCF. The CDR3 bases are TGTGCCAGCAGCTTGAGCGGGGCCTACGAGCAGTGCTTC.

This sequence joins TRBV28 and TRBJ2-4, with 7 bases identical to TRBD2. The CDR3 is made up of 16 amino acids. V shed 3 bases and J 2 bases; nucleotides not matched to a gene: 7. Germline V lookup: CDR1 MDHEN, CDR2 SYDVKM. As DNA, the CDR3 is TGTGCCAGCAGTTTGGCGGGGGATTCCCCCAAAAACATTCAGTACTTC. As protein: CASSLAGDSPKNIQYF. Variable domain in full (rest from reference TRBV28 and TRBJ2-4): DVKVTQSSRYLVKRTGEKVFLECVQDMDHENMFWYRQDPGLGLRLIYFSYDVKMKEKGDIPEGYSVSREKKERFSLILESASTNQTSMYLCASSLAGDSPKNIQYFGAGTRLSVL.

This sequence joins TRBV7-2 and TRBJ2-1, with TRBD1 matching 7 bases. There are 15 residues in the CDR3. CDR1 and CDR2 (germline): SGHTA, FQGNSA. With 4 bases clipped from V and 4 bases from J, the junction kept 7 bases outside the gene matches. The CDR3 nucleotides read TGTGCCAGCAGCTCCCGGGACAGCCCTTACAATGAGCAGTTCTTC. It codes for CASSSRDSPYNEQFF.

The chain joins TRBV6-5 to TRBJ2-7, with D perhaps matching TRBD1 (5 bases). This CDR3 is 13 amino acids long. Germline loops: CDR1 MNHEY, CDR2 SVGAGI. Between the trimmed V and J ends, which lost 5 bases and 5 bases, there was a span of 13 bases. CDR3 residues: CASSETQGHEQYF. The CDR3 DNA is TGTGCCAGCAGTGAAACGCAGGGCCACGAGCAGTACTTC.

V gene TRBV5-1 combines with J gene TRBJ1-3, with D perhaps TRBD1 (5 bases). Germline values: CDR1 SGHRS, CDR2 YFSETQ. The CDR3 covers 15 residues. The V end lost 0 bases, the J end lost 4 bases, and 11 bases lay between the germline ends. The CDR3: CASSLARGAGNTIYF. The CDR3 nucleotides are TGCGCCAGCAGCTTGGCCAGAGGGGCCGGAAACACCATATATTTT. Looking up the rest from reference TRBV5-1 and TRBJ1-3 gives the full variable domain: KAGVTQTPRYLIKTRGQQVTLSCSPISGHRSVSWYQQTPGQGLQFLFEYFSETQRNKGNFPGRFSGRQFSNSRSEMNVSTLELGDSALYLCASSLARGAGNTIYFGEGSWLTVV.

The J gene is TRBJ2-1, the V gene TRBV6-5; D not resolved. V lost 4 bases, J lost 15 bases, and 16 bases lay in between. Germline V lookup: CDR1 MNHEY, CDR2 SVGAGI. The CDR3 runs 12 residues. The CDR3 region has the DNA TGTGCCAGCAGTTCGGGTGACCTTAGCCCGTTCTTC. Its protein is CASSSGDLSPFF.

This clone showed up just once. The rearrangement joins TRBV5-1 to TRBJ2-5, with 10 bases lining up with TRBD1. V was clipped by 5 bases and J by 9 bases; unmatched bases: 13. Germline V gene lookup returns CDR1 SGHRS and CDR2 YFSETQ. This CDR3 region has 15 residues. CDR3 coding DNA: TGCGCCAGCAGTGGACAGGGGGTGTCTGTATCGGCCCAGTACTTC. Amino acid sequence: CASSGQGVSVSAQYF.

V and J are TRBV9 and TRBJ1-2; 9 bases align to TRBD1. Germline CDR1 SGDLS, CDR2 YYNGEE. There are 14 residues in the CDR3. V was pared by 1 base and J by 8 bases, with 6 bases of the junction left unmatched. CDR3 sequence reads: CASSVHTGGRGYTF. CDR3 in DNA: TGTGCCAGCAGCGTACATACAGGGGGCAGAGGCTACACCTTC.

The chain is built from TRBV2 and TRBJ2-7; 8 positions match TRBD1. The J segment lost 7 bases and the V segment lost 7 bases, leaving 12 bases of the junction unmatched. The CDR3 totals 14 residues. Germline V gives CDR1 SNHLY, CDR2 FYNNEI. This chain's CDR3 is CASKTLQGAGEQYF. The CDR3 bases are TGTGCCAGCAAGACCCTTCAGGGGGCGGGAGAGCAGTACTTC.

The chain links TRBV18 to TRBJ2-7, with D uncertain. The germline V gene has CDR1 KGHSH and CDR2 LQKENI. V gave up 2 bases and J gave up 7 bases, with 6 bases separating them. CDR3 length equals 11 residues. CDR3 coding DNA: TGTGCCAGCTCACCAAAGTGGGAGCAGTACTTC. Translation gives CASSPKWEQYF.

The chain links TRBV28 to TRBJ1-2; TRBD1 matches 10 bases. CDR3 length: 15 amino acids. J was trimmed by 6 bases and V by 0 bases; bases with no gene match: 4. Germline V CDR1 and CDR2: MDHEN, SYDVKM. DNA of the CDR3: TGTGCCAGCAGTTTATGGGGACAGGGGAGGAATGGCTACACCTTC. It is translated as CASSLWGQGRNGYTF.

The chain combines TRBV30 with TRBJ2-7, with D perhaps matching TRBD1 (5 bases). The CDR3 has 14 residues. The germline gives CDR1 GTSNPN, CDR2 SVGIG (reference sequence). Trimming took 2 bases from V and 0 from J, leaving 11 bases between them. The CDR3 is CAWSPLQGSYEQYF. In DNA form, the CDR3 reads TGTGCCTGGAGTCCACTCCAGGGCTCCTACGAGCAGTACTTC.

In its sample, this clone was seen a few times. This chain joins TRBV25-1 and TRBJ1-5; D remains unclear. This CDR3 has 12 residues. Per germline, CDR1 MGHDK and CDR2 SYGVNS. Trimming took 4 bases from V and 6 from J, leaving 7 bases between them. The DNA for the CDR3 is TGTGCCAGCAGTGTTGGAGGTCAGCCCCAGCATTTT. Its protein is CASSVGGQPQHF.

The chain combines TRBV27 with TRBJ1-5, with D tentatively TRBD1 (6 bases). V gave up 6 bases and J gave up 2 bases, with 14 bases separating them. The CDR3 sequence is 15 residues long. The germline V gene has CDR1 MNHEY and CDR2 SMNVEV (reference sequence). CDR3 DNA: TGTGCCAGCAGCGAACAGGGAGGGGGCAATCAGCCCCAGCATTTT. Its translation is CASSEQGGGNQPQHF.

The rearrangement joins TRBV12-2 to TRBJ2-7; the table calls TRBD2, which could not be checked here. TRBV12-2 is a known pseudogene. CDR3 length: 18 residues. The CDR3 loop reads CASRLSERDAGGSYEQYF. The CDR3 DNA reads TGTGCAAGTCGCTTATCGGAACGCGACGCGGGAGGTTCCTACGAGCAGTACTTC.

V is TRBV9 and J is TRBJ2-1; no clear D gene. V lost 3 bases to trimming and J lost 2 bases, with 12 bases between them. CDR1 SGDLS and CDR2 YYNGEE come from the germline V gene. The CDR3 totals 15 residues. CDR3 in amino acids: CASSEDPEPYNEQFF. In nucleotides, the CDR3 is TGTGCCAGCAGCGAGGACCCAGAACCCTACAATGAGCAGTTCTTC.